This is a list of T cell receptor beta chains from one sample in a study of cytomegalovirus exposure and HLA in healthy donors. Sequencing was performed with immunoSEQ multiplex PCR; in TCRdb, only in-frame clones are kept and a portion is missing. The sample yields approximately 160,000 clones, around four fifths seen once. The sequenced sample was PBMCs. The receptors derive from a woman under 30 in good health and CMV-seronegative. Each CDR3 is given with its conserved first and last residue. A D gene is named only where the DNA matches it firmly. A clone size is listed for some rows: how often the clone was seen (once, few, many), or a class if it is expanded.

D gene,J gene,V gene,clone size,CDR3 length,CDR3 protein,CDR3 DNA
TRBD2,TRBJ2-1,TRBV9,-,15,CASSASGRASNEQFF,TGTGCCAGCAGCGCGAGCGGGAGGGCCTCCAATGAGCAGTTCTTC
TRBD2,TRBJ2-1,TRBV15,-,17,CATSRDIGLAGGNEQFF,TGTGCCACCAGCAGAGACATAGGACTAGCGGGGGGCAATGAGCAGTTCTTC
TRBD1,TRBJ2-5,TRBV19,-,14,CASSSGQGEETQYF,TGTGCCAGTAGCTCGGGACAGGGGGAAGAGACCCAGTACTTC
-,TRBJ2-6,TRBV28,-,15,CASRIPVSGANVLTF,TGTGCCAGCAGAATTCCGGTATCTGGGGCCAACGTCCTGACTTTC
TRBD1,TRBJ1-4,TRBV7-9,-,14,CASSRQGINEKLFF,TGTGCCAGCAGCCGACAGGGGATTAATGAAAAACTGTTTTTT
-,TRBJ2-2,TRBV11-2,-,14,CASSLDRDTGELFF,TGTGCCAGCAGCTTAGATAGAGACACCGGGGAGCTGTTTTTT
-,TRBJ1-1,TRBV6-5,-,15,CASSYSGVEFSEAFF,TGTGCCAGCAGTTACTCGGGAGTCGAATTCTCTGAAGCTTTCTTT
TRBD1,TRBJ1-4,TRBV5-1,-,15,CASSLGDRDSEKLFF,TGCGCCAGCAGCTTGGGCGACAGGGACAGTGAAAAACTGTTTTTT
TRBD1,TRBJ1-1,TRBV5-1,few,17,CASSLAPPGQSNTEAFF,TGCGCCAGCAGCTTGGCCCCGCCGGGACAGTCGAACACTGAAGCTTTCTTT
-,TRBJ1-1,TRBV7-8,-,15,CASSLGIGVATEAFF,TGTGCCAGCAGCTTAGGGATCGGGGTCGCCACTGAAGCTTTCTTT
TRBD1,TRBJ2-2,TRBV13,-,16,CASSYSGTVNTGELFF,TGTGCCAGCAGCTACTCCGGGACAGTCAACACCGGGGAGCTGTTTTTT
TRBD1,TRBJ2-7,TRBV28,once,14,CATNPGTGLREQYF,TGTGCCACCAACCCCGGGACAGGCCTTCGGGAGCAGTACTTC
-,TRBJ2-7,TRBV11-2,-,13,CASSFSGSYEQYF,TGTGCCAGCAGCTTCTCGGGGTCCTACGAGCAGTACTTC
TRBD1,TRBJ1-1,TRBV19,-,17,CASSMGGQGDDKAEAFF,TGTGCCAGTAGTATGGGGGGACAGGGGGACGACAAGGCTGAAGCTTTCTTT
TRBD1,TRBJ2-7,TRBV15,-,15,CATSRVGQSSYEQYF,TGTGCCACCAGCAGAGTGGGACAGAGCTCCTACGAGCAGTACTTC
-,TRBJ1-3,TRBV5-1,-,16,CASSLASRGAGNTIYF,TGCGCCAGCAGCTTGGCCTCCCGGGGGGCTGGAAACACCATATATTTT
-,TRBJ1-1,TRBV10-3,-,15,CATTSMRGWDTEAFF,TGTGCCACCACCTCAATGCGGGGTTGGGACACTGAAGCTTTCTTT
-,TRBJ2-7,TRBV5-1,-,13,CASRGTDSYEQYF,TGCGCCAGCCGGGGGACGGACTCCTACGAGCAGTACTTC
-,TRBJ1-3,TRBV18,-,16,CASSPGQQRPGNTIYF,TGTGCCAGCTCGCCTGGACAGCAGCGCCCTGGAAACACCATATATTTT
TRBD1,TRBJ1-2,TRBV6-5,-,14,CASRKTGTDYGYTF,TGTGCCAGCAGAAAGACCGGGACAGATTATGGCTACACCTTC
TRBD2,TRBJ2-2,TRBV7-9,-,15,CASSLFGGNVGELFF,TGTGCCAGCAGCTTATTCGGGGGGAACGTCGGGGAGCTGTTTTTT
TRBD2,TRBJ2-5,TRBV4-1,-,17,CASSQVLGGGRAETQYF,TGCGCCAGCAGCCAAGTTCTGGGCGGGGGGCGGGCAGAGACCCAGTACTTC
TRBD1,TRBJ2-5,TRBV7-8,-,12,CASSLTQTGPYF,TGTGCCAGCAGCTTAACCCAGACAGGGCCGTACTTC
TRBD2,TRBJ2-3,TRBV7-3,-,17,CASSLTGTSGRLDTQYF,TGTGCCAGCAGCTTAACCGGGACTAGCGGGAGGCTAGATACGCAGTATTTT
-,TRBJ2-3,TRBV6-1,-,14,CASTDSISTDTQYF,TGTGCCAGCACAGATTCCATTAGCACAGATACGCAGTATTTT
-,TRBJ1-3,TRBV30,-,14,CAWSVRGIRNTIYF,TGTGCCTGGAGTGTAAGGGGGATTCGAAACACCATATATTTT
TRBD1,TRBJ1-2,TRBV6-5,-,15,CASSPRDRAGYGYTF,TGTGCCAGCAGCCCCCGAGACAGGGCAGGGTATGGCTACACCTTC
-,TRBJ1-1,TRBV25-1,-,17,CASSELGGDGVNTEAFF,TGTGCCAGCAGTGAATTGGGAGGGGATGGAGTGAACACTGAAGCTTTCTTT
-,TRBJ2-2,TRBV5-1,-,14,CASSLDGNTGELFF,TGCGCCAGCAGCTTGGACGGGAACACCGGGGAGCTGTTTTTT
TRBD1,TRBJ2-7,TRBV7-2,once,14,CASSSRRQGYEQYF,TGTGCCAGCAGCTCCCGAAGACAGGGCTACGAGCAGTACTTC
TRBD1,TRBJ2-3,TRBV12-5,-,16,CASGSGQGTSADTQYF,TGTGCTAGTGGTTCGGGACAGGGGACTTCCGCAGATACGCAGTATTTT
TRBD1,TRBJ1-5,TRBV27,few,15,CASRGTGFSNQPQHF,TGTGCCAGCAGAGGGACAGGGTTCAGCAATCAGCCCCAGCATTTT
-,TRBJ2-5,TRBV10-2,-,14,CASSAVQGGETQYF,TGCGCCAGCAGTGCTGTACAGGGTGGAGAGACCCAGTACTTC
-,TRBJ1-1,TRBV9,-,14,CASSASNWATEAFF,TGTGCCAGCAGCGCCTCAAATTGGGCCACTGAAGCTTTCTTT
TRBD1,TRBJ2-1,TRBV6-1,-,15,CASSERTGGLNEQFF,TGTGCCAGCAGTGAAAGGACAGGGGGCCTGAATGAGCAGTTCTTC
-,TRBJ1-4,TRBV14,-,15,CASSQEGGFGEKLFF,TGTGCCAGCAGCCAAGAGGGAGGGTTCGGTGAAAAACTGTTTTTT
-,TRBJ1-1,TRBV5-4,-,14,CASSLGRGNTEAFF,TGTGCCAGCAGCCTAGGGCGGGGGAACACTGAAGCTTTCTTT